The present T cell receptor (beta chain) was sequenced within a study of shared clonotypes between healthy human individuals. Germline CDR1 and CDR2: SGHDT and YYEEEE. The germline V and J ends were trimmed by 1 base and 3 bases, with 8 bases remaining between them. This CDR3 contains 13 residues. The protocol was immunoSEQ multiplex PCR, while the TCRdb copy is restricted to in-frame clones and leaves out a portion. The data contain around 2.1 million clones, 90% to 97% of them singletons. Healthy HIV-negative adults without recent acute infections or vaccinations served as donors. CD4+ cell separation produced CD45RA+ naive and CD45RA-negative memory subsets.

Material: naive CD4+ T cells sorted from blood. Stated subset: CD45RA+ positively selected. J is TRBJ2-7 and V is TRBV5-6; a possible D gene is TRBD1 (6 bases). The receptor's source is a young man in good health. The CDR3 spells CASSLRQVYEQYF. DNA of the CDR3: TGTGCCAGCAGCTTGCGACAGGTCTACGAGCAGTACTTC.